Described below is a single T cell receptor (beta chain) sequence and its context. What it recognizes is unknown. This specimen comes from a study of metastatic and nonmetastatic thyroid tumors. In the study overall: Across peripheral blood and tumor or nodule tissue samples taken from malignant and benign thyroid patients, the repertoires were compared with one another.

Study-wide findings and caveats: When malignant thyroid tumors were compared with benign nodules, TCR beta diversity was reportedly significantly higher in the malignant tumors. This held in both blood and tumor samples.

Source study methods: Using the CDR3 differences seen across clinicopathological groups, the authors built a distant-metastasis classifier for papillary thyroid cancer, which was meant to discriminate distant-metastatic patients. TCRdb re-called clones from the PCR reads using MiXCR. V and J calls and clone size were set by TCRdb, not the authors. The table shows about 12,000 clones, with under 35% occurring only once. Among the patients, none had received any treatment before thyroid surgery. The receptor was isolated from a female donor with papillary thyroid cancer or a benign thyroid nodule (not recorded which). Some clones in this sample may be carry-over from other donors' samples. Sample: tumor tissue.

CDR3 loop: CASSERENTEAFF. The DNA of the CDR3 is TGTGCCAGCAGTGAAAGAGAGAACACTGAAGCTTTCTTT. The gene calls are TRBV6-1 and TRBJ1-1; no definite D call. The CDR3 runs 13 residues. Germline assignment: CDR1 MNHNS and CDR2 SASEGT. Trimming stripped 2 bases from V and 1 base from J, with 5 bases between.